Listed below are T cell receptor beta chains from one sample, sequenced in a study of cytomegalovirus exposure and HLA in healthy donors. Profiling relied on immunoSEQ multiplex PCR, and the TCRdb table lists in-frame clones only, not all of them. The sample has 90,000 to 100,000 clones, approximately 69% seen once. Sequencing was carried out using PBMCs. The receptor set was obtained from a female donor in good health and CMV-seronegative. CDR3s include the opening cysteine and the closing phenylalanine or tryptophan. D genes are given only for firm matches. Only part of the rows carry a size: once, few, many, or a class if the clone is expanded.

>TRBJ2-3|.|once|TRBV7-9
CASSLRERYTDTQYF
TGTGCCAGCAGCCTACGGGAGCGGTACACAGATACGCAGTATTTT
>TRBJ1-2|.|.|TRBV5-4
CASSAPPGYGYTF
TGTGCCAGCAGCGCCCCTCCGGGATATGGCTACACCTTC
>TRBJ2-5|.|.|TRBV5-4
CASSLGGGVETQYF
TGTGCCAGCAGCTTGGGGGGCGGGGTCGAGACCCAGTACTTC
>TRBJ1-1|TRBD1|once|TRBV5-4
CASSWGQGRDTEAFF
TGTGCCAGCAGCTGGGGACAGGGGCGGGACACTGAAGCTTTCTTT
>TRBJ1-5|.|few|TRBV10-3
CAISEELSNQPQHF
TGTGCCATCAGTGAGGAGCTGAGCAATCAGCCCCAGCATTTT
>TRBJ1-4|TRBD1|.|TRBV7-9
CASSARQGINEKLFF
TGTGCCAGCAGCGCCAGACAGGGGATTAATGAAAAACTGTTTTTT
>TRBJ2-1|.|.|TRBV13
CASSPQDNEQFF
TGTGCCAGCAGCCCACAAGACAATGAGCAGTTCTTC
>TRBJ2-7|TRBD1|.|TRBV6-5
CASSYSGQGNYEQYF
TGTGCCAGCAGTTACTCGGGACAGGGGAATTACGAGCAGTACTTC
>TRBJ2-1|TRBD2|few|TRBV7-9
CASSYPTGGRPEYYNEQFF
TGTGCCAGCAGCTACCCAACGGGGGGTCGCCCGGAATATTACAATGAGCAGTTCTTC
>TRBJ2-5|TRBD2|few|TRBV2
CASTRTSGILETQYF
TGTGCCAGCACCCGGACTAGCGGGATACTAGAGACCCAGTACTTC
>TRBJ2-7|.|.|TRBV2
CASKGRTYEQYF
TGTGCCAGCAAAGGGAGGACCTACGAGCAGTACTTC
>TRBJ2-4|.|.|TRBV5-1
CASSFRSGDIQYF
TGCGCCAGCAGCTTCCGCTCGGGGGACATTCAGTACTTC
>TRBJ1-1|.|.|TRBV5-6
CASSKASNTEAFF
TGTGCCAGCAGCAAAGCCTCGAACACTGAAGCTTTCTTT
>TRBJ1-2|.|.|TRBV4-3
CASSRTWGGAGYGYTF
TGCGCCAGCAGCCGGACATGGGGAGGGGCAGGATATGGCTACACCTTC
>TRBJ2-2|.|many|TRBV6-5
CASSYRRVTGELFF
TGTGCCAGCAGTTACCGGAGGGTAACGGGGGAGCTGTTTTTT
>TRBJ1-2|.|.|TRBV30
CAWSVRVLGGYTF
TGTGCCTGGAGTGTACGGGTATTGGGTGGCTACACCTTC
>TRBJ1-1|.|.|TRBV6-5
CASSFRQRAFF
TGTGCCAGCAGTTTCCGCCAGCGGGCTTTCTTT
>TRBJ2-7|.|few|TRBV28
CASSSAGSSYEQYF
TGTGCCAGCAGTTCAGCGGGTTCCTCCTACGAGCAGTACTTC
>TRBJ2-2|.|once|TRBV9
CASSVEVAGSKAGELFF
TGTGCCAGCAGCGTAGAGGTCGCGGGAAGTAAGGCCGGGGAGCTGTTTTTT
>TRBJ1-5|.|.|TRBV5-6
CASSLGGGGYQPQHF
TGTGCCAGCAGCTTGGGAGGGGGGGGATATCAGCCCCAGCATTTT
>TRBJ1-6|TRBD1|.|TRBV14
CASSQGQGSSPLHF
TGTGCCAGCAGCCAAGGACAGGGGAGCTCACCCCTCCACTTT
>TRBJ2-1|TRBD1|.|TRBV29-1
CSVDRGGPLPNEQFF
TGCAGCGTGGACAGGGGAGGGCCCCTACCTAATGAGCAGTTCTTC
>TRBJ2-3|.|.|TRBV19
CASSGGEKGEDTQYF
TGTGCCAGTAGTGGTGGGGAAAAAGGGGAAGATACGCAGTATTTT
>TRBJ1-2|.|.|TRBV30
CAWARGGPPYGYTF
TGTGCCTGGGCTCGGGGGGGGCCCCCCTATGGCTACACCTTC
>TRBJ2-1|TRBD1|.|TRBV14
CASSQRGDRGTNEQFF
TGTGCCAGCAGCCAACGGGGGGACAGGGGTACCAATGAGCAGTTCTTC
>TRBJ2-5|.|.|TRBV21-1
CASSPWAKGRDLSTETQYF
TGTGCCAGCAGCCCATGGGCGAAAGGTCGGGACTTATCAACAGAGACCCAGTACTTC
>TRBJ2-2|.|.|TRBV6-5
CASSYYLSGAGELFF
TGTGCCAGCAGTTACTACCTCTCGGGGGCCGGGGAGCTGTTTTTT
>TRBJ1-2|.|.|TRBV7-2
CASSSTGNYGYTF
TGTGCCAGCAGCTCCACAGGGAACTATGGCTACACCTTC
>TRBJ2-2|TRBD2|.|TRBV4-1
CASSQRSGGGTPNTGELFF
TGCGCCAGCAGCCAACGAAGCGGGGGGGGCACCCCGAACACCGGGGAGCTGTTTTTT
>TRBJ1-2|.|.|TRBV9
CASSARSSVGNYGYTF
TGTGCCAGCAGCGCCCGTAGCAGCGTCGGCAACTATGGCTACACCTTC
>TRBJ2-1|TRBD1|.|TRBV11-2
CASSFRDRVPNEQFF
TGTGCCAGCAGCTTCCGGGACAGGGTCCCCAATGAGCAGTTCTTC
>TRBJ2-5|TRBD2|.|TRBV10-1
CASSASSGGVETQYF
TGCGCCAGCAGTGCATCTAGCGGGGGAGTGGAGACCCAGTACTTC
>TRBJ1-2|.|.|TRBV30
CAWIRNPSGGYTF
TGTGCCTGGATCAGGAATCCGTCGGGGGGCTACACCTTC
>TRBJ1-4|.|few|TRBV4-3
CASSQAGRTNEKLFF
TGCGCCAGCAGCCAAGCGGGGAGAACTAATGAAAAACTGTTTTTT
>TRBJ1-1|TRBD1|.|TRBV25-1
CASSVDRVGTEAFF
TGTGCCAGCAGTGTCGACAGGGTGGGCACTGAAGCTTTCTTT
>TRBJ2-1|TRBD1|.|TRBV4-2
CASSQATGGYNEQFF
TGTGCCAGCAGCCAAGCGACAGGGGGCTACAATGAGCAGTTCTTC
>TRBJ1-1|TRBD1|.|TRBV2
CASSDSTGMTEAFF
TGTGCCAGCAGTGATTCGACAGGGATGACTGAAGCTTTCTTT
>TRBJ1-6|.|.|TRBV6-5
CASSYSGLDNSPLHF
TGTGCCAGCAGTTACTCGGGACTGGATAATTCACCCCTCCACTTT
>TRBJ1-4|.|.|TRBV4-1
CASSQAVPEKLFF
TGCGCCAGCAGCCAAGCGGTCCCTGAAAAACTGTTTTTT
>TRBJ1-6|.|.|TRBV7-6
CASSLAGDNSPLHF
TGTGCCAGCAGCTTAGCAGGGGATAATTCACCCCTCCACTTT
>TRBJ1-3|TRBD1|.|TRBV27
CASSNRPKTGIKGNTIYF
TGTGCCAGCAGTAACCGTCCCAAGACAGGGATTAAGGGAAACACCATATATTTT